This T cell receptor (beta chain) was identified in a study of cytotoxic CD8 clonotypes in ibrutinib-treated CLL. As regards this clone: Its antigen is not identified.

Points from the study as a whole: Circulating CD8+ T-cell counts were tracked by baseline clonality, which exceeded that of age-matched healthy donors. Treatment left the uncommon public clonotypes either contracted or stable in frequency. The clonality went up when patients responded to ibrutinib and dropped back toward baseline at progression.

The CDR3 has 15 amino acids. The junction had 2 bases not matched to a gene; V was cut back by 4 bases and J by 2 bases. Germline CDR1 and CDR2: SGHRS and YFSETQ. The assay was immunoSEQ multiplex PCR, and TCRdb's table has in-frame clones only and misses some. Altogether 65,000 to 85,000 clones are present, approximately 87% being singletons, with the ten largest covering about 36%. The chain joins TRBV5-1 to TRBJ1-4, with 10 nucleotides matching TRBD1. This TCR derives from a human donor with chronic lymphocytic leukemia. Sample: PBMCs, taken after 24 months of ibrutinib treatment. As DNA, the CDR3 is TGCGCCAGCAGCCCGGGACAGGGGACTAATGAAAAACTGTTTTTT. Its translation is CASSPGQGTNEKLFF.